The T cell receptor (beta chain) described here comes from a study of tumor-infiltrating lymphocytes in primary liver carcinoma. Study-level information: All patients had surgically resected primary liver carcinoma. Men as well as women, aged 30 to 69 years, made up the patients. Productive TCRbeta read yields ran from roughly 3.9 to 6.8 million per sample and were similar between tissues.

Blood RNA originated from unsorted whole blood, with germline DNA additionally extracted. The CDR3 spans 15 residues. Germline V gene lookup returns CDR1 SGHTA and CDR2 FQGNSA. Trimming took 5 bases from V and 2 from J; bases not matched to a gene: 6. A primer matching the constant region was used to make TCR beta cDNA from approximately 520 ng of total RNA. Generation of the TCR beta libraries relied on three nested multiplex PCR rounds using slightly modified ARM-PCR. TRBV1-TRBV30 forward primers paired with a C-beta reverse primer drove the first two PCR rounds, around 9 cycles each. Using its own MiXCR run on the multiplex PCR reads, TCRdb lists one record per CDR3 protein. In the table there are some 200,000 distinct CDR3 sequences, roughly 61% of which are singletons.

Material: peripheral blood. The TCR was taken from a woman in her sixties with primary liver carcinoma and hepatitis B virus infection. This chain connects TRBV7-2 to TRBJ2-7, with TRBD1 identical over 10 bases. The CDR3: CASSLSGTGAYEQYF. The CDR3 DNA follows: TGTGCCAGCAGCCTAAGCGGGACAGGGGCCTACGAGCAGTACTTC.